A selection of T cell receptor beta chains follows, all from one sample in a study of cytomegalovirus exposure and HLA in healthy donors. Method: immunoSEQ multiplex PCR; TCRdb's copy keeps in-frame clones and lacks some. The sample has around 130,000 clones, about 77% seen once. The sequenced sample consisted of PBMCs. These receptor sequences come from a man between 45 and 60 years old in good health and CMV-seronegative. Each CDR3 is given without its conserved first and last residue. The order of the fields is J gene, V gene, CDR3 protein.

TRBJ1-4 | TRBV6-1 | ASSEWADEKLF
TRBJ2-7 | TRBV11-2 | ASSLSGGETVYEQY
TRBJ1-1 | TRBV5-1 | ASSLGRGTEAF
TRBJ2-5 | TRBV7-9 | ASSLEADRDQETQY
TRBJ2-2 | TRBV7-9 | ASSSWGQGATNTGELF
TRBJ2-7 | TRBV19 | ASSRGLDEQY
TRBJ2-7 | TRBV11-2 | ASSPQLAGSSYEQY
TRBJ2-7 | TRBV13 | ASSLVAREGYEQY
TRBJ2-1 | TRBV18 | ASSPDSGTSYNEQF
TRBJ1-2 | TRBV30 | AWTRGFYGYT
TRBJ2-4 | TRBV7-8 | ASSRGQGAQY
TRBJ2-2 | TRBV15 | ATSRDMAGGELF
TRBJ2-2 | TRBV6-6 | ASNQNRVSTGELF
NA | TRBV28 | ASRYRTEEYYEQY
TRBJ2-1 | TRBV28 | ASSTGALPYNEQF
TRBJ2-5 | TRBV5-4 | ASSLLSQDQETQY
TRBJ2-5 | TRBV25-1 | ASSGPAGVETQY
TRBJ2-2 | TRBV5-1 | ASSLTPGRKELF
TRBJ1-3 | TRBV29-1 | SVADRGDGNTIY
TRBJ2-2 | TRBV27 | ASSIGTSGTGELF
TRBJ2-1 | TRBV16 | ASSQLGTPLGYNEQF
TRBJ2-7 | TRBV6-1 | ASSERSRGRGYEQY
TRBJ1-3 | TRBV9 | ASSARGRTSSGNTIY
TRBJ1-1 | TRBV5-1 | ASSQGGVSPSEAF
TRBJ2-3 | TRBV15 | ATSWALTDTQY
TRBJ2-5 | TRBV5-4 | ASSARQGKETQY
TRBJ2-1 | TRBV6-1 | ASSESVSRQWSSYNEQF
TRBJ2-7 | TRBV28 | ASSLPVTGSEQY
TRBJ2-3 | TRBV7-9 | ASSSWDSGTQY
TRBJ1-2 | TRBV4-3 | ASSQDAPGQGLANYGYT
TRBJ2-2 | TRBV27 | ASSLSRGGGFNTGELF
TRBJ2-7 | TRBV28 | ASSTVGTGGWEQY
TRBJ2-7 | TRBV28 | ASKTGDYEQY
TRBJ2-1 | TRBV11-1 | ASSLAGLGPNEQF
TRBJ2-3 | TRBV19 | ASSTTGTDTQY
TRBJ1-1 | TRBV28 | ASSVGSEAF
TRBJ2-7 | TRBV18 | ASSPRQGAPYEQY
TRBJ2-4 | TRBV5-1 | ASSWGGRSNIQY
TRBJ1-5 | TRBV2 | ASRGTDRNQPQH
TRBJ2-3 | TRBV10-3 | AIGLAGLTDTQY
TRBJ2-3 | TRBV5-1 | ASSLGQGAADTQY
TRBJ2-2 | TRBV15 | ATRLGQGAGVGELF
TRBJ1-4 | TRBV28 | ASSLILVSEKLF
TRBJ2-1 | TRBV7-2 | ASSLAATRGLGEQF